The 17 T cell receptor beta chains reported below all come from one sample, sequenced in a study of CD8 T cells in ankylosing spondylitis. TCRdb re-called the 5' RACE reads with MiXCR, one entry per CDR3 protein. The table shows around 30,000 distinct CDR3 sequences, with about 7.8% occurring only once. What was sequenced was blood, either unsorted or a sorted T cell fraction (not recorded which). Receptors were obtained from a male donor with ankylosing spondylitis or in good health (not recorded which).

This clonotype was counted many times. This chain joins TRBV12-3 or TRBV12-4 and TRBJ2-7; D is unclear. The CDR3 spans 13 residues. V was shortened by 7 bases and J by 6 bases, with 16 bases between the two germline ends. The CDR3 DNA reads TGTGCCAGCACTTCGCCGTGGGAAAGCGAGCAGTACTTC. This translates into CASTSPWESEQYF.

The V call is TRBV29-1, the J call TRBJ1-6, with D possibly TRBD1 on 5 matching bases. CDR3 length equals 13 residues. Per the germline V gene, CDR1 is SQVTM and CDR2 is ANQGSEA. Trimming left V 4 bases short and J 8 bases short, with 12 bases between. Here the CDR3 reads CSVGPSGDSPLHF. CDR3 DNA: TGCAGCGTTGGGCCCTCGGGGGATTCACCCCTCCACTTT.

The J gene is TRBJ2-1, the V gene TRBV7-6; possible D gene TRBD2, 6 bases. The CDR3 runs to 14 residues. Germline V gene data show CDR1 as SGHVS and CDR2 as FNYEAQ. Between the trimmed V and J ends, which lost 4 bases and 10 bases, there was a span of 17 bases. CDR3 sequence (DNA): TGTGCCAGCAGCTCACCCGGACTAATTTCCGAGCAGTTCTTC. The encoded protein is CASSSPGLISEQFF.

This clonotype was counted between two and nine times. The gene calls are TRBV7-2 and TRBJ1-4; no clear D. The V and J ends lost 2 bases and 8 bases respectively, with 6 bases between them. CDR3 length: 12 amino acids. From germline, CDR1 is SGHTA and CDR2 FQGNSA. The CDR3 DNA reads as TGTGCCAGCAGCTTATCGACCGAAAAACTGTTTTTT. Amino acid sequence: CASSLSTEKLFF.

In its sample, this clonotype was seen many times. This chain connects TRBV11-2 to TRBJ2-1; D is undetermined. Trimming cost V 5 bases and J 2 bases, with 13 bases left between them. The germline CDR1 and CDR2 sequences are SGHAT and FQNNGV. The CDR3 contains 15 residues. CDR3 coding DNA: TGTGCCAGCAGCCCTTTGGTCAGCACCTACAATGAGCAGTTCTTC. Translating it yields CASSPLVSTYNEQFF.

This clonotype was observed at least ten times. The J gene is TRBJ2-7, the V gene TRBV10-3, with 10 bases that match TRBD1. There are 14 residues in the CDR3. Germline V gives CDR1 ENHRY, CDR2 SYGVKD. After removal of 6 bases from V and 3 bases from J, the junction contained 5 bases not matched to a gene. In nucleotides, the CDR3 is TGTGCCATCAGGGGACAGGGGACTAGCTACGAGCAGTACTTC. This encodes CAIRGQGTSYEQYF.

This clonotype was observed many times. V gene TRBV20-1 combines with J gene TRBJ2-1; D unclear. Deletions cut 6 bases from V and 3 bases from J, with 6 bases between. CDR1 is DFQATT, CDR2 SNEGSKA, per germline (reference sequence). The CDR3 spans 11 residues. Written as DNA, the CDR3 is TGCAGTGCCATCCGCTACAATGAGCAGTTCTTC. This translates into CSAIRYNEQFF.

This clonotype was counted ten times or more. The chain has TRBV27 and TRBJ2-3; TRBD2 aligns across 10 bases. CDR3 length: 15 amino acids. The V gene end was trimmed by 7 bases and the J gene end by 3 bases; junction bases not matched to a gene: 7. The germline gives CDR1 MNHEY, CDR2 SMNVEV (reference sequence). CDR3 bases: TGTGCCAGCACTCCCCCGGGACTAGCGACAGATACGCAGTATTTT. It yields the protein CASTPPGLATDTQYF.

This clonotype appeared a few times. The chain employs TRBV2 and TRBJ2-5; D is unclear. CDR1 is SNHLY, CDR2 FYNNEI, per germline. V gave up 6 bases and J gave up 5 bases, with 7 bases separating them. CDR3 length equals 11 residues. Written as DNA, the CDR3 is TGTGCCAGCAGCCTTAGGGAGACCCAGTACTTC. The encoded protein is CASSLRETQYF.

This clonotype has a count of ten or more. The chain carries TRBV3-1 and TRBJ2-1, with 10 bases identical to TRBD2. Germline values: CDR1 LGHDT, CDR2 YNNKEL (reference sequence). The J segment lost 3 bases and the V segment lost 4 bases, leaving 9 bases of the junction unmatched. The length of the CDR3 is 17 residues. The CDR3 protein is CASSRRASGSLYNEQFF. The CDR3, as DNA: TGTGCCAGCAGCCGCCGTGCTAGCGGGAGTCTCTACAATGAGCAGTTCTTC.

This clonotype was counted a few times. This chain connects TRBV11-2 to TRBJ2-7; D unclear. The germline gives CDR1 SGHAT, CDR2 FQNNGV. V was shortened by 5 bases and J by 0 bases, with 11 bases between the two germline ends. This CDR3 has 14 amino acids. CDR3 sequence reads: CASSPLKGSYEQYF. CDR3 sequence (DNA): TGTGCCAGCAGCCCCCTTAAGGGCTCCTACGAGCAGTACTTC.

This clonotype came up many times. This chain uses TRBV4-1 with TRBJ2-7; D remains unclear. V was trimmed by 1 base and J by 5 bases, leaving 6 bases between them. Germline V lookup: CDR1 MGHRA, CDR2 YSYEKL. The CDR3 extends over 12 amino acids. The CDR3 loop reads CASSQGANEQYF. DNA of the CDR3: TGCGCCAGCAGCCAAGGAGCGAACGAGCAGTACTTC.

This clonotype was counted at least ten times. J is TRBJ2-7 and V is TRBV7-9, with TRBD2 identical over 10 bases. The CDR3 sequence is 16 residues long. Germline CDR1 is SEHNR and CDR2 is FQNEAQ (reference sequence). With V trimmed by 0 bases and J by 3 bases, 5 bases remained unmatched. CDR3 region: CASSLALGTSDYEQYF. For the CDR3, the DNA is TGTGCCAGCAGCTTAGCTCTGGGGACTAGCGACTACGAGCAGTACTTC.

This clonotype has ten or more counts. The rearrangement links TRBV7-6 to TRBJ2-7, with 16 bases matching TRBD2. CDR3 length equals 17 residues. The germline V gene encodes CDR1 SGHVS and CDR2 FNYEAQ. J was trimmed by 7 bases and V by 1 base; bases with no gene match: 7. The DNA for the CDR3 is TGTGCCAGCAGCTTAGGAGGGACTAGCGGGAGGGACCAGGAGCAGTACTTC. Protein product: CASSLGGTSGRDQEQYF.

This clonotype was recorded at least ten times. This chain uses TRBV9 with TRBJ2-5, with D perhaps matching TRBD2 (6 bases). This CDR3 region has 16 residues. Trimming stripped 6 bases from V and 1 base from J, with 19 bases between. Looked up from germline, CDR1 is SGDLS and CDR2 is YYNGEE. The CDR3 DNA follows: TGTGCCAGCACCCCAAGGGGAGGACCGCTCCAAGAGACCCAGTACTTC. It specifies CASTPRGGPLQETQYF.

This clonotype appeared many times. V usage is TRBV27 and J usage is TRBJ1-1; D not resolved. This CDR3 spans 14 amino acids. CDR1 and CDR2 (germline): MNHEY, SMNVEV (reference sequence). V lost 5 bases and J lost 3, with 13 bases in between. CDR3 residues: CASSETPGYTEAFF. Written as DNA, the CDR3 is TGTGCCAGCAGTGAGACCCCGGGGTACACTGAAGCTTTCTTT.

At least ten counts were recorded for this clonotype. The V gene is TRBV2, the J gene TRBJ2-5, with a tentative D call TRBD2 (5 bases). Trimming shortened V by 7 bases and J by 10 bases, and 19 bases separated the two germline ends. This CDR3 is 13 amino acids long. Per germline, CDR1 SNHLY and CDR2 FYNNEI. The CDR3 protein is CASIGNKPGIQYF. The CDR3 region has the DNA TGTGCCAGCATCGGTAACAAGCCGGGGATCCAGTACTTC.